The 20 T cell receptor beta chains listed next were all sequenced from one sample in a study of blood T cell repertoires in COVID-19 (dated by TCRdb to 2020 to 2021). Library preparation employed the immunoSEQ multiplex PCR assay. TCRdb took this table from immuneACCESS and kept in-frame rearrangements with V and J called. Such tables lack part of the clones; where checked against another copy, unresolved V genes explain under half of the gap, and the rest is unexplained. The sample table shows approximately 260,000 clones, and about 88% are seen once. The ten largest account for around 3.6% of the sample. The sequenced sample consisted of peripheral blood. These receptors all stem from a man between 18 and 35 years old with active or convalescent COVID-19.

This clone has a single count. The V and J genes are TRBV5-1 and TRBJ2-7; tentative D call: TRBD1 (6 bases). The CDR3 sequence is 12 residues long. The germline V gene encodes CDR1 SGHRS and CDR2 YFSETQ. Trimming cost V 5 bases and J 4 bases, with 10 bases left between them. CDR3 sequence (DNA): TGCGCCAGCAGGTCCACAGGGTACGAGCAGTACTTC. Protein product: CASRSTGYEQYF.

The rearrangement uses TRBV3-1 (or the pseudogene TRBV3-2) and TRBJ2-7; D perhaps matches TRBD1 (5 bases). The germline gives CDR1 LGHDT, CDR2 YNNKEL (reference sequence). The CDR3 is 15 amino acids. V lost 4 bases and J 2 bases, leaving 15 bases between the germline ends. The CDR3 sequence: CASSPGGAVAYEQYF. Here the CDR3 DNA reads TGTGCCAGCAGCCCCGGTGGGGCGGTCGCCTACGAGCAGTACTTC.

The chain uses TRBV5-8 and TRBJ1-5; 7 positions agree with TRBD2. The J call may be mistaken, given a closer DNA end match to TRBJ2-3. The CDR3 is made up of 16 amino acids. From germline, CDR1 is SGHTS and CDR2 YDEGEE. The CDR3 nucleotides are TGTGCCAGCAGCATATCGTGGGGGGGAAGCGATCAGCCCCAGTATTTT. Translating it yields CASSISWGGSDQPQYF.

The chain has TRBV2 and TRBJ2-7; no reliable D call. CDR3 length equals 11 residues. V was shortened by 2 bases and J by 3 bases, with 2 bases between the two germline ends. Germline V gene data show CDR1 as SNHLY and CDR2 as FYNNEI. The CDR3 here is CASSERYEQYF. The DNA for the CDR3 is TGTGCCAGCAGTGAACGCTACGAGCAGTACTTC.

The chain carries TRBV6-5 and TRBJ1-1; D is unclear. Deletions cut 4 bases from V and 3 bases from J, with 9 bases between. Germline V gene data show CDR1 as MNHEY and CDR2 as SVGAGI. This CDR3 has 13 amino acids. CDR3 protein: CASSLVGDTEAFF. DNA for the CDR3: TGTGCCAGCAGTTTAGTTGGAGACACTGAAGCTTTCTTT.

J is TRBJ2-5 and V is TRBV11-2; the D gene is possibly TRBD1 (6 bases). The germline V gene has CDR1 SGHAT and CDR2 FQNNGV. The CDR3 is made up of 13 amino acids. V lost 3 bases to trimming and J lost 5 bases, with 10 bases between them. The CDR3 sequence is CASSLSGVETQYF. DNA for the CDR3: TGTGCCAGCAGCTTGTCAGGGGTGGAGACCCAGTACTTC.

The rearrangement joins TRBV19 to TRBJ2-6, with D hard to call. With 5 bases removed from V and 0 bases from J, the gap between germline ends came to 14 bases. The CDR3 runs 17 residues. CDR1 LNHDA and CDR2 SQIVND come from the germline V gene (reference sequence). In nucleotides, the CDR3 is TGTGCCAGTAGTTCGCCAGGCTTTAGCTCTGGGGCCAACGTCCTGACTTTC. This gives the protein CASSSPGFSSGANVLTF. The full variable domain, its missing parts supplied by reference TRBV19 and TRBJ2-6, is DGGITQSPKYLFRKEGQNVTLSCEQNLNHDAMYWYRQDPGQGLRLIYYSQIVNDFQKGDIAEGYSVSREKKESFPLTVTSAQKNPTAFYLCASSSPGFSSGANVLTFGAGSRLTVL.

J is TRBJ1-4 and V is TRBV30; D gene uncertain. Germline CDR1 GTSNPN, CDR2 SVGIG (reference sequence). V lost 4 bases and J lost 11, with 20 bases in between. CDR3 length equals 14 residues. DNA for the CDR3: TGTGCCTGGACTCAACAGCTCTCCGAGCGGAAACTGTTTTTT. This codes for CAWTQQLSERKLFF.

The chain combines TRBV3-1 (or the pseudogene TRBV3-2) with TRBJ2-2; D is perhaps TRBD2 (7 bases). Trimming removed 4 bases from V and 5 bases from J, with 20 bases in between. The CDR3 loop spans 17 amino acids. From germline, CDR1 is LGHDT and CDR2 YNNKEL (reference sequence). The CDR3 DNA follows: TGTGCCAGCAGCCGCCCTAGGGGGGGGCCATTTACCGGGGAGCTGTTTTTT. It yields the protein CASSRPRGGPFTGELFF.

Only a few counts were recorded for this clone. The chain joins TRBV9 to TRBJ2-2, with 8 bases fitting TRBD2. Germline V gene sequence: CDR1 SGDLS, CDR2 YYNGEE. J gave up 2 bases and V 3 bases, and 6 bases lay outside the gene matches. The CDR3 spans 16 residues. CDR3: CASSATSGLNTGELFF. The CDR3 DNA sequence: TGTGCCAGCAGCGCTACTAGCGGTTTAAACACCGGGGAGCTGTTTTTT. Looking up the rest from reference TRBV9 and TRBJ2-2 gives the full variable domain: DSGVTQTPKHLITATGQRVTLRCSPRSGDLSVYWYQQSLDQGLQFLIQYYNGEERAKGNILERFSAQQFPDLHSELNLSSLELGDSALYFCASSATSGLNTGELFFGEGSRLTVL.

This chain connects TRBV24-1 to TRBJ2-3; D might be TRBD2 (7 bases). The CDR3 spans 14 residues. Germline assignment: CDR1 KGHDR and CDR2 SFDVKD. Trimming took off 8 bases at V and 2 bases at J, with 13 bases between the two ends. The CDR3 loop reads CATNRGADTDTQYF. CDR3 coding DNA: TGTGCCACCAACCGGGGGGCGGACACAGATACGCAGTATTTT.

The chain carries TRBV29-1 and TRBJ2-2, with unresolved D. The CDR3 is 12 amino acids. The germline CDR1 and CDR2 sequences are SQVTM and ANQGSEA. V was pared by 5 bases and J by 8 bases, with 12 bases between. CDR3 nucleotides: TGCAGCGTTTACTTGGGCGCAGGGGAGCTGTTTTTT. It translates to CSVYLGAGELFF.

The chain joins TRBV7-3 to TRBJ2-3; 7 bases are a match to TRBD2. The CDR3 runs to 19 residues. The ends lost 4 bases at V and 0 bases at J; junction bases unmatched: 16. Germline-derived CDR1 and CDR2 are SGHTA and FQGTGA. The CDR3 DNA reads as TGTGCCAGCAGCTCAACCACCGGAAGCGGGGACCCTAGCACAGATACGCAGTATTTT. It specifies CASSSTTGSGDPSTDTQYF.

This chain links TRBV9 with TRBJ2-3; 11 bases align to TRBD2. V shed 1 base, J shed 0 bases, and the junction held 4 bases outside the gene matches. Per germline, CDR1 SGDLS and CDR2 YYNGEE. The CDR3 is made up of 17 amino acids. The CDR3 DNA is TGTGCCAGCAGCGTACAGGGACTAGCGGCTAGCACAGATACGCAGTATTTT. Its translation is CASSVQGLAASTDTQYF.

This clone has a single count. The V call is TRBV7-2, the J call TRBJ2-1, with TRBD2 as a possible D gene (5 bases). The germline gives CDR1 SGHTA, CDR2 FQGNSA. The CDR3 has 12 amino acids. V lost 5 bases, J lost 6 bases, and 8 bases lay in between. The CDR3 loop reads CASSQGSNEQFF. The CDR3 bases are TGTGCCAGCAGCCAAGGGAGCAATGAGCAGTTCTTC.

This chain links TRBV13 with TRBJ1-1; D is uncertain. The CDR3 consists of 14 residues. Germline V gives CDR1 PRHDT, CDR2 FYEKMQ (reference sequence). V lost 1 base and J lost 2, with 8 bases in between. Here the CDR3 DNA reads TGTGCCAGCAGCTTAGAACGGGGAAACACTGAAGCTTTCTTT. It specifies CASSLERGNTEAFF.

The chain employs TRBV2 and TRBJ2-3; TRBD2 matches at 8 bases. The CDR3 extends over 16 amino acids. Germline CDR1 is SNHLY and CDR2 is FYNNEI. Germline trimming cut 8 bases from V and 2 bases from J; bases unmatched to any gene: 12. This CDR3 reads CASALRAGGSTDTQYF. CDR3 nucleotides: TGTGCCAGCGCACTTCGCGCGGGAGGTTCCACAGATACGCAGTATTTT. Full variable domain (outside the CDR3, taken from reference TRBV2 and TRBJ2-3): EPEVTQTPSHQVTQMGQEVILRCVPISNHLYFYWYRQILGQKVEFLVSFYNNEISEKSEIFDDQFSVERPDGSNFTLKIRSTKLEDSAMYFCASALRAGGSTDTQYFGPGTRLTVL.

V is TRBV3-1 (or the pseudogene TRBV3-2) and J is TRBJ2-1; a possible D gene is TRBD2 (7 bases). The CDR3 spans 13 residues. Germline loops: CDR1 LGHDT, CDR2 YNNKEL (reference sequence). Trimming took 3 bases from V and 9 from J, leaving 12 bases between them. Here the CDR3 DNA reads TGTGCCAGCAGCCACGGGGGGCACGTTGAGCAGTTCTTC. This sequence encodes CASSHGGHVEQFF.

CDR3 nucleotides: TGTGCCAGCAGCTTAGCGATGGCGGGAGGGGTCTACGAGCAGTACTTC. This gives the protein CASSLAMAGGVYEQYF. The chain uses TRBV7-6 and TRBJ2-7, with 9 bases fitting TRBD2. After removal of 0 bases from V and 3 bases from J, the junction contained 6 bases not matched to a gene. The CDR3 runs 16 residues. Germline-derived CDR1 and CDR2 are SGHVS and FNYEAQ.

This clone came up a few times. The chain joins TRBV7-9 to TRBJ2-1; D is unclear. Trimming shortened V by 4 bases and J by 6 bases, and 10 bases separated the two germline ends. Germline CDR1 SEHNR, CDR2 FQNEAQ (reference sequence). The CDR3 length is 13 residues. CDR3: CASSSSRTNEQFF. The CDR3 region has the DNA TGTGCCAGCAGCTCTTCTAGAACCAATGAGCAGTTCTTC.